One TCR beta chain is described in this entry. Its matching antigen is unknown. This sample is drawn from a study of T cells and Merkel cell carcinoma outcomes. General study points: Merkel cell carcinoma outcomes were reportedly predicted by repertoire and T-cell density.

Clones were sequenced by immunoSEQ multiplex PCR, and TCRdb holds only the in-frame ones, with some missing. Counted here are 9,000 to 10,000 clones, around 84% occurring once; the ten biggest clones make up less than 3%. There are 14 residues in the CDR3. From germline, CDR1 is SEHNR and CDR2 FQNEAQ (reference sequence). The J segment lost 4 bases and the V segment lost 8 bases, leaving 10 bases of the junction unmatched. Specimen: tumor tissue from Merkel cell carcinoma. The genes are TRBV7-9 and TRBJ1-2, with 7 bases matching TRBD1. This sequence originates from a human donor with Merkel cell carcinoma. For the CDR3, the DNA is TGTGCCAGCCCAAGGGGGGACAGTCGCTATGGCTACACCTTC. Protein product: CASPRGDSRYGYTF.